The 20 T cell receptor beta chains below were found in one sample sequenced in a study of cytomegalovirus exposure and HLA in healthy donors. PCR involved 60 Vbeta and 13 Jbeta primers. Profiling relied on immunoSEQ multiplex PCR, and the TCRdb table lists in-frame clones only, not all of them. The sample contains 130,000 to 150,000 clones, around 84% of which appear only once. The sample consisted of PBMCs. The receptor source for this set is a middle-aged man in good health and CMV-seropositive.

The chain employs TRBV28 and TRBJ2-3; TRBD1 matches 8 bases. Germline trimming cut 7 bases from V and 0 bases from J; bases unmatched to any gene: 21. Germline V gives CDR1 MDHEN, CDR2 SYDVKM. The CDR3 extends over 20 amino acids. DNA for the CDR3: TGTGCCAGCACCACCTCGGGGTGGGCAGGGGGCGATTGGAGCACAGATACGCAGTATTTT. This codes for CASTTSGWAGGDWSTDTQYF.

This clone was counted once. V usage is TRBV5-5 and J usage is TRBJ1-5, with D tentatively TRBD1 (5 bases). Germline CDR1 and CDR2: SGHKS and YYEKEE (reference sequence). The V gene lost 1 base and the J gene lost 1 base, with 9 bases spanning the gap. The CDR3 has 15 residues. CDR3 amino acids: CASSLRQGSNQPQHF. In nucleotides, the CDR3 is TGTGCCAGCAGCTTGCGCCAGGGAAGCAATCAGCCCCAGCATTTT.

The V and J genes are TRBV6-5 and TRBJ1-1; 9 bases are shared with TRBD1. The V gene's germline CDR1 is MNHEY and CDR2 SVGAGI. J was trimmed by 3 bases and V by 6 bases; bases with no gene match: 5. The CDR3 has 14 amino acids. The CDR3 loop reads CASRTDRGDTEAFF. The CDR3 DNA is TGTGCCAGCAGGACGGACAGGGGAGACACTGAAGCTTTCTTT.

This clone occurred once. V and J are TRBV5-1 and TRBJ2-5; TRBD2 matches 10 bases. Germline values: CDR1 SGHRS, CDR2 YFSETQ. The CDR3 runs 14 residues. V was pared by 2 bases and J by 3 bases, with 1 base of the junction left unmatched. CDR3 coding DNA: TGCGCCAGCAGCTTTGGACTAGCGGAAGAGACCCAGTACTTC. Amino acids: CASSFGLAEETQYF.

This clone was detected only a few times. The CDR3: CASRLDKNSNEQFF. CDR3 in DNA: TGTGCCAGTAGACTTGATAAAAACTCCAATGAGCAGTTCTTC. The chain carries TRBV19 and TRBJ2-1; D is unresolved. The V end lost 6 bases, the J end lost 6 bases, and 15 bases lay between the germline ends. This CDR3 contains 14 residues. CDR1 LNHDA and CDR2 SQIVND come from the germline V gene (reference sequence).

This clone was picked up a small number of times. The CDR3 nucleotides are TGCGCCAGCAGCCTGGAAAAGTCCGGCTCCTACAATGAGCAGTTCTTC. It yields the protein CASSLEKSGSYNEQFF. The chain employs TRBV5-1 and TRBJ2-1; no reliable D call. Deletions cut 4 bases from V and 0 bases from J, with 14 bases between. Germline V gene data show CDR1 as SGHRS and CDR2 as YFSETQ. The CDR3 is made up of 16 amino acids. The entire variable domain, with the rest obtained from reference TRBV5-1 and TRBJ2-1, is as follows: KAGVTQTPRYLIKTRGQQVTLSCSPISGHRSVSWYQQTPGQGLQFLFEYFSETQRNKGNFPGRFSGRQFSNSRSEMNVSTLELGDSALYLCASSLEKSGSYNEQFFGPGTRLTVL.

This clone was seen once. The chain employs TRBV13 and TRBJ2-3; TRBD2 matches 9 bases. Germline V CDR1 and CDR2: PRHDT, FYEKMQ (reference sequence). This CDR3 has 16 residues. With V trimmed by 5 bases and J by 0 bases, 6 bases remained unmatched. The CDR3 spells CASSQRLAASTDTQYF. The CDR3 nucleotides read TGTGCCAGCAGCCAACGACTAGCGGCTAGCACAGATACGCAGTATTTT. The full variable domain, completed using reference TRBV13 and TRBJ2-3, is AAGVIQSPRHLIKEKRETATLKCYPIPRHDTVYWYQQGPGQDPQFLISFYEKMQSDKGSIPDRFSAQQFSDYHSELNMSSLELGDSALYFCASSQRLAASTDTQYFGPGTRLTVL.

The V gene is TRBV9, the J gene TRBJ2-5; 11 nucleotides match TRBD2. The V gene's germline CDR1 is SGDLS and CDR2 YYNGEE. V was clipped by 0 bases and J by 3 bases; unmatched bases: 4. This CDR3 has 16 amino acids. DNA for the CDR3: TGTGCCAGCAGCGTAGCCCCGGGACTAGCGGAAGAGACCCAGTACTTC. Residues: CASSVAPGLAEETQYF.

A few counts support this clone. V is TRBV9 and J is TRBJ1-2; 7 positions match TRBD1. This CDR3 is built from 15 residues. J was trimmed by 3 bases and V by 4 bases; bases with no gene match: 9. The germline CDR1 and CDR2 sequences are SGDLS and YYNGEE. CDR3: CASSKGTVNDYGYTF. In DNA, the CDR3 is TGTGCCAGCAGCAAGGGGACAGTTAATGACTATGGCTACACCTTC.

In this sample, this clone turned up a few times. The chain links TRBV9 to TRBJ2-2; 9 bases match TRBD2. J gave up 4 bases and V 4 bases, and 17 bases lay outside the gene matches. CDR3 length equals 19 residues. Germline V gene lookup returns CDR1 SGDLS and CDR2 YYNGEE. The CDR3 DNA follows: TGTGCCAGCAGCATCGAGGGTACAAGCGGGAGGCCCCGCACCGGGGAGCTGTTTTTT. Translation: CASSIEGTSGRPRTGELFF. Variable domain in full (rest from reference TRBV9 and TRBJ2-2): DSGVTQTPKHLITATGQRVTLRCSPRSGDLSVYWYQQSLDQGLQFLIQYYNGEERAKGNILERFSAQQFPDLHSELNLSSLELGDSALYFCASSIEGTSGRPRTGELFFGEGSRLTVL.

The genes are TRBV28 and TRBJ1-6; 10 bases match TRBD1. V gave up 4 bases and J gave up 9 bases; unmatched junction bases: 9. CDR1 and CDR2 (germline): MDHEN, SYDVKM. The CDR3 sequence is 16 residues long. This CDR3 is CASSSPGQGILSPLHF. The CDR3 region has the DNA TGTGCCAGCAGTTCGCCGGGACAGGGGATTCTTTCACCCCTCCACTTT.

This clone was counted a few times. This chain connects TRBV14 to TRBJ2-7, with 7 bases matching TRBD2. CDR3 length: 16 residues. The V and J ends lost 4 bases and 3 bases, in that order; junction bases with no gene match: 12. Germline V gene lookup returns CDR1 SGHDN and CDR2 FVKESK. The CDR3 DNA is TGTGCCAGCAGCCCAAAGCTATCTAGCGGAAACTACGAGCAGTACTTC. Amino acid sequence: CASSPKLSSGNYEQYF.

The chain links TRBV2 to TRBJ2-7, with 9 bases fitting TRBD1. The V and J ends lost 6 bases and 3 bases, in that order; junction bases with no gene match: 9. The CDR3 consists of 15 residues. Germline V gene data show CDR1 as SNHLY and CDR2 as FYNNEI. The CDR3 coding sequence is TGTGCCAGCAGCAAGACATTGGGACAGGGCTACGAGCAGTACTTC. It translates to CASSKTLGQGYEQYF. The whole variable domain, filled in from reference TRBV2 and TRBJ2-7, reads EPEVTQTPSHQVTQMGQEVILRCVPISNHLYFYWYRQILGQKVEFLVSFYNNEISEKSEIFDDQFSVERPDGSNFTLKIRSTKLEDSAMYFCASSKTLGQGYEQYFGPGTRLTVT.

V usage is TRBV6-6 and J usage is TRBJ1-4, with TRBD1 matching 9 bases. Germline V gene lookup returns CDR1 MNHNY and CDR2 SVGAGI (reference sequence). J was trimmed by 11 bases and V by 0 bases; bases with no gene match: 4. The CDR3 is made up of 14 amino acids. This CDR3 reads CASSYSQDRGKLFF. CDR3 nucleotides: TGTGCCAGCAGTTACTCACAGGACAGGGGCAAACTGTTTTTT.

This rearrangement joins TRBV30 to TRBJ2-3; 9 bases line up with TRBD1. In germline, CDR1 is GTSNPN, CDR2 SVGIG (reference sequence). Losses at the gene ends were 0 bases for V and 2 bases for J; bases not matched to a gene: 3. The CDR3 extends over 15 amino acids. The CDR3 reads CAWSVGQGITDTQYF. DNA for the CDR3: TGTGCCTGGAGTGTTGGACAGGGGATCACAGATACGCAGTATTTT.

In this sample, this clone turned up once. The CDR3 here is CASSKARVTYEQYF. DNA for the CDR3: TGTGCCAGCAGCAAAGCCAGGGTGACCTACGAGCAGTACTTC. The chain is built from TRBV21-1 and TRBJ2-5; the D call of TRBD1 is as the table states it, not checked on the DNA. The DNA end is a closer match to TRBJ2-7, so the J assignment may be wrong. TRBV21-1 is flagged as a pseudogene. The CDR3 sequence is 14 residues long.

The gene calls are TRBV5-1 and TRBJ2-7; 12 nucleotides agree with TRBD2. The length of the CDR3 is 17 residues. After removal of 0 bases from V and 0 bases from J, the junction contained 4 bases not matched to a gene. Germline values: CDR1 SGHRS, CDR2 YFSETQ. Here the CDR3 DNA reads TGCGCCAGCAGCTTGGGACTAGCGGGAGCCTCCTCCTACGAGCAGTACTTC. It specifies CASSLGLAGASSYEQYF.

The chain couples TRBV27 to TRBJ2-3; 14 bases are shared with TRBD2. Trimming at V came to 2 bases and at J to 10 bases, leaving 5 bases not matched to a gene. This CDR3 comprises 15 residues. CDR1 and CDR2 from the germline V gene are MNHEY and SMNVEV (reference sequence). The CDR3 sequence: CASSLKGTSGSAQYF. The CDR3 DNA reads TGTGCCAGCAGTTTAAAGGGGACTAGCGGGAGTGCGCAGTATTTT.

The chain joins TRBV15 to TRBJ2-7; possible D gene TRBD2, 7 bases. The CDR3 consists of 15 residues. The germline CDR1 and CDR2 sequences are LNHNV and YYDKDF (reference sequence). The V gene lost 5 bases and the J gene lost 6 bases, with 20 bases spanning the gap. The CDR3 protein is CATSARGGGQAEQYF. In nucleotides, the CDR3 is TGTGCCACCAGCGCCCGAGGGGGGGGCCAGGCCGAGCAGTACTTC. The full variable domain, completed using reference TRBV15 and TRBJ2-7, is DAMVIQNPRYQVTQFGKPVTLSCSQTLNHNVMYWYQQKSSQAPKLLFHYYDKDFNNEADTPDNFQSRRPNTSFCFLDIRSPGLGDTAMYLCATSARGGGQAEQYFGPGTRLTVT.

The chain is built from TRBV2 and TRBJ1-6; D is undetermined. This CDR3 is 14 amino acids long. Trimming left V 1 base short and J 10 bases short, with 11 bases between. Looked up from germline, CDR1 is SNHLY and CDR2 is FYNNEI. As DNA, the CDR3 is TGTGCCAGCAGTGAAGGGCGGGGTGCATCACCCCTCCACTTT. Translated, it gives CASSEGRGASPLHF.